Listed below are T cell receptor beta chains from one sample, sequenced in a study of long-term antiretroviral therapy in people with HIV. Method: immunoSEQ multiplex PCR; TCRdb's copy keeps in-frame clones and lacks some. The data contain around 30,000 clones, around 92% of them singletons. Source: unsorted PBMCs, taken approximately 7.1 years after starting antiretroviral therapy. The receptors shown here come from a man between 50 and 59 years old with HIV. Each CDR3 is given with its conserved first and last residue. Fields, in order: clone size, J gene, D gene, V gene, CDR3 DNA, CDR3 protein. A D gene is named only where the DNA matches it firmly. Where a row states a size, it is once, few, many or the class of an expanded clone; other rows omit it.

abundance: .
j_gene: TRBJ1-5
d_gene: .
v_gene: TRBV27
CDR3nt: TGTGCCAGCAGTTTATCGAGGTATCAGCCCCAGCATTTT
CDR3aa: CASSLSRYQPQHF

abundance: .
j_gene: TRBJ2-1
d_gene: TRBD1
v_gene: TRBV6-5
CDR3nt: TGTGCCAGCAGTCCCGGACAGGGCTCCTACAATGAGCAGTTCTTC
CDR3aa: CASSPGQGSYNEQFF

abundance: .
j_gene: TRBJ2-3
d_gene: .
v_gene: TRBV30
CDR3nt: TGTGCCTGGACTCGGGGAGATACGCAGTATTTT
CDR3aa: CAWTRGDTQYF

abundance: .
j_gene: TRBJ1-6
d_gene: TRBD1
v_gene: TRBV25-1
CDR3nt: TGTGCCAGCAGTGAAACCCTGACAGGGTTGAATTCACCCCTCCACTTT
CDR3aa: CASSETLTGLNSPLHF

abundance: once
j_gene: TRBJ2-6
d_gene: .
v_gene: TRBV9
CDR3nt: TGTGCCAGCAGCGTAGTGGAGTCTGGGGCCAACGTCCTGACTTTC
CDR3aa: CASSVVESGANVLTF

abundance: few
j_gene: TRBJ1-6
d_gene: TRBD1
v_gene: TRBV10-3
CDR3nt: TGTGCCATCAGTGAGTCCGGACAGGGGTATTCACCCCTCCACTTT
CDR3aa: CAISESGQGYSPLHF

abundance: .
j_gene: TRBJ2-3
d_gene: .
v_gene: TRBV5-1
CDR3nt: TGCGCCAGCCGAAGGGGTACAGATACGCAGTATTTT
CDR3aa: CASRRGTDTQYF

abundance: .
j_gene: TRBJ2-7
d_gene: TRBD1
v_gene: TRBV30
CDR3nt: TGTGCCTTCACAGACAGGGGGAACTACGAGCAGTACTTC
CDR3aa: CAFTDRGNYEQYF

abundance: .
j_gene: TRBJ1-1
d_gene: .
v_gene: TRBV2
CDR3nt: TGTGCCAGCAGTGAAGAGGGATTGGCTGAAGCTTTCTTT
CDR3aa: CASSEEGLAEAFF

abundance: .
j_gene: TRBJ1-5
d_gene: .
v_gene: TRBV6-1
CDR3nt: TGTGCCAGCAGTGATAGGCAGGGAGGCAATCAGCCCCAGCATTTT
CDR3aa: CASSDRQGGNQPQHF

abundance: .
j_gene: TRBJ2-7
d_gene: .
v_gene: TRBV19
CDR3nt: TGTGCCAGTAGTTCCCGGGCCTACGAGCAGTACTTC
CDR3aa: CASSSRAYEQYF

abundance: .
j_gene: TRBJ1-2
d_gene: .
v_gene: TRBV25-1
CDR3nt: TGTGCCAGCAGTAATTCAGCCCTCGGTGGCTACACCTTC
CDR3aa: CASSNSALGGYTF

abundance: .
j_gene: TRBJ1-1
d_gene: .
v_gene: TRBV29-1
CDR3nt: TGCAGCGCCGCCCGGGACCTGAACACTGAAGCTTTCTTT
CDR3aa: CSAARDLNTEAFF

abundance: few
j_gene: TRBJ1-6
d_gene: TRBD1
v_gene: TRBV5-4
CDR3nt: TGTGCCAGCAGCTCCGGAACAGGGGGCTTAGGGAATTCACCCCTCCACTTT
CDR3aa: CASSSGTGGLGNSPLHF

abundance: .
j_gene: TRBJ2-7
d_gene: .
v_gene: TRBV27
CDR3nt: TGTGCCAGCAGGCCCGACAGGGAGGCCTTGTACGAGCAGTACTTC
CDR3aa: CASRPDREALYEQYF

abundance: .
j_gene: TRBJ2-3
d_gene: TRBD2
v_gene: TRBV28
CDR3nt: TGTGCCAGCAGCCCCTTCGGGACTAGCGGGGGGTGGGCATTGGGCACAGATACGCAGTATTTT
CDR3aa: CASSPFGTSGGWALGTDTQYF

abundance: .
j_gene: TRBJ2-5
d_gene: .
v_gene: TRBV5-1
CDR3nt: TGCGCCAGCAACCATATCACGGAGACCCAGTACTTC
CDR3aa: CASNHITETQYF

abundance: .
j_gene: TRBJ1-2
d_gene: .
v_gene: TRBV4-1
CDR3nt: TGCGCCAGCAGCCAAGATCAGGACCGGCGCGCCTATGGCTACACCTTC
CDR3aa: CASSQDQDRRAYGYTF

abundance: .
j_gene: TRBJ1-1
d_gene: .
v_gene: TRBV6-6
CDR3nt: TGTGCCAGCAGTTATGGGACGACAGCAATGAACACTGAAGCTTTCTTT
CDR3aa: CASSYGTTAMNTEAFF

abundance: .
j_gene: TRBJ2-7
d_gene: TRBD2
v_gene: TRBV6-5
CDR3nt: TGTGCCAGCAGACAACTAGCGGGGGGGCCCCCCGAGCAGTACTTC
CDR3aa: CASRQLAGGPPEQYF

abundance: .
j_gene: TRBJ1-6
d_gene: .
v_gene: TRBV6-1
CDR3nt: TGTGCCAGCAGTCCATCCTTCCGGGATTCACCCCTCCACTTT
CDR3aa: CASSPSFRDSPLHF

abundance: once
j_gene: TRBJ2-7
d_gene: TRBD1
v_gene: TRBV2
CDR3nt: TGTGCCAGCTCACGACAGGGGGAGGGCGAGCAGTACTTC
CDR3aa: CASSRQGEGEQYF

abundance: .
j_gene: TRBJ2-7
d_gene: .
v_gene: TRBV11-2
CDR3nt: TGTGCCAGCAGCTCGGCCCACGAGCAGTACTTC
CDR3aa: CASSSAHEQYF

abundance: .
j_gene: TRBJ1-5
d_gene: TRBD1
v_gene: TRBV5-5
CDR3nt: TGTGCCAGCAGCTTGGCCGGGACAGGGGTCGGTAGCAATCAGCCCCAGCATTTT
CDR3aa: CASSLAGTGVGSNQPQHF

abundance: .
j_gene: TRBJ1-3
d_gene: .
v_gene: TRBV7-2
CDR3nt: TGTGCCAGCAGCTTAGATGGCTTCGACATATATTTT
CDR3aa: CASSLDGFDIYF

abundance: .
j_gene: TRBJ2-2
d_gene: .
v_gene: TRBV7-2
CDR3nt: TGTGGGGGGCGGGGGACCGGGGAGCTGTTTTTT
CDR3aa: CGGRGTGELFF

abundance: .
j_gene: TRBJ2-3
d_gene: .
v_gene: TRBV7-8
CDR3nt: TGTGCCAGCAGCTATATACCTGCGGAGGGCCCCACAGATACGCAGTATTTT
CDR3aa: CASSYIPAEGPTDTQYF

abundance: .
j_gene: TRBJ2-1
d_gene: TRBD2
v_gene: TRBV19
CDR3nt: TGTGCCAGTAGTCTCGGGGGGGCTCTGAGCTCCTACAATGAGCAGTTCTTC
CDR3aa: CASSLGGALSSYNEQFF

abundance: .
j_gene: TRBJ2-1
d_gene: .
v_gene: TRBV15
CDR3nt: TGTGCCACCAGCAGTACCATTTCCTACAATGAGCAGTTCTTC
CDR3aa: CATSSTISYNEQFF

abundance: .
j_gene: TRBJ2-7
d_gene: .
v_gene: TRBV30
CDR3nt: TGTGCCTGGAGCTCAGGAAACTACGAGCAGTACTTC
CDR3aa: CAWSSGNYEQYF

abundance: .
j_gene: TRBJ2-7
d_gene: .
v_gene: TRBV27
CDR3nt: TGTGCCAGCAGTTGGACGGGTCCCTACGAGCAGTACTTC
CDR3aa: CASSWTGPYEQYF

abundance: .
j_gene: TRBJ1-6
d_gene: TRBD1
v_gene: TRBV14
CDR3nt: TGTGCCAGCAGCCAAGAATATCCGACAGGGAATTCACCCCTCCACTTT
CDR3aa: CASSQEYPTGNSPLHF

abundance: .
j_gene: TRBJ2-1
d_gene: TRBD2
v_gene: TRBV6-5
CDR3nt: TGTGCCAGCAGCCAACTAGCGGCCAATGAGCAGTTCTTC
CDR3aa: CASSQLAANEQFF

abundance: few
j_gene: TRBJ1-2
d_gene: TRBD1
v_gene: TRBV11-2
CDR3nt: TGTGCCAGCAGTTTAGGGAACAGGGGAATAGGCTATGGCTACACCTTC
CDR3aa: CASSLGNRGIGYGYTF

abundance: .
j_gene: TRBJ2-2
d_gene: .
v_gene: TRBV25-1
CDR3nt: TGTGCCAGCAGTGAATACGGCAGAATCACCGGGGAGCTGTTTTTT
CDR3aa: CASSEYGRITGELFF

abundance: .
j_gene: TRBJ1-5
d_gene: .
v_gene: TRBV19
CDR3nt: TGTGCCAGTAGTATTTGGCGGCCGACATCAAGGGATTATCAGCCCCAGCATTTT
CDR3aa: CASSIWRPTSRDYQPQHF

abundance: .
j_gene: TRBJ2-2
d_gene: TRBD1
v_gene: TRBV4-1
CDR3nt: TGCGCCAGCAGCCAGGTTCGACAGGGGGCTGGCGGGGAGCTGTTTTTT
CDR3aa: CASSQVRQGAGGELFF

abundance: once
j_gene: TRBJ2-1
d_gene: .
v_gene: TRBV4-3
CDR3nt: TGCGCCAGCAGCCAAGATGAGCAGGGGTGGGCCAATGAGCAGTTCTTC
CDR3aa: CASSQDEQGWANEQFF